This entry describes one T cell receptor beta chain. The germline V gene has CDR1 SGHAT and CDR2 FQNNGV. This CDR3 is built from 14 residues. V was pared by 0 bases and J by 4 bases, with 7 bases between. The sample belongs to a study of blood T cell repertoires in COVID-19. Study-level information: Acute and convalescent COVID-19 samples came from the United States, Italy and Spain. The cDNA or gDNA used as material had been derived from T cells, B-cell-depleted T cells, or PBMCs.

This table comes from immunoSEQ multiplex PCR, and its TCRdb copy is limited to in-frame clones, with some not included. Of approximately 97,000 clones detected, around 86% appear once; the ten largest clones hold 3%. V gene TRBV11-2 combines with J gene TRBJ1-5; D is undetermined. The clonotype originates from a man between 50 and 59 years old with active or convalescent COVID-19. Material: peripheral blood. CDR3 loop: CASSLEPDNQPQHF. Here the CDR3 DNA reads TGTGCCAGCAGCTTAGAACCAGATAATCAGCCCCAGCATTTT.